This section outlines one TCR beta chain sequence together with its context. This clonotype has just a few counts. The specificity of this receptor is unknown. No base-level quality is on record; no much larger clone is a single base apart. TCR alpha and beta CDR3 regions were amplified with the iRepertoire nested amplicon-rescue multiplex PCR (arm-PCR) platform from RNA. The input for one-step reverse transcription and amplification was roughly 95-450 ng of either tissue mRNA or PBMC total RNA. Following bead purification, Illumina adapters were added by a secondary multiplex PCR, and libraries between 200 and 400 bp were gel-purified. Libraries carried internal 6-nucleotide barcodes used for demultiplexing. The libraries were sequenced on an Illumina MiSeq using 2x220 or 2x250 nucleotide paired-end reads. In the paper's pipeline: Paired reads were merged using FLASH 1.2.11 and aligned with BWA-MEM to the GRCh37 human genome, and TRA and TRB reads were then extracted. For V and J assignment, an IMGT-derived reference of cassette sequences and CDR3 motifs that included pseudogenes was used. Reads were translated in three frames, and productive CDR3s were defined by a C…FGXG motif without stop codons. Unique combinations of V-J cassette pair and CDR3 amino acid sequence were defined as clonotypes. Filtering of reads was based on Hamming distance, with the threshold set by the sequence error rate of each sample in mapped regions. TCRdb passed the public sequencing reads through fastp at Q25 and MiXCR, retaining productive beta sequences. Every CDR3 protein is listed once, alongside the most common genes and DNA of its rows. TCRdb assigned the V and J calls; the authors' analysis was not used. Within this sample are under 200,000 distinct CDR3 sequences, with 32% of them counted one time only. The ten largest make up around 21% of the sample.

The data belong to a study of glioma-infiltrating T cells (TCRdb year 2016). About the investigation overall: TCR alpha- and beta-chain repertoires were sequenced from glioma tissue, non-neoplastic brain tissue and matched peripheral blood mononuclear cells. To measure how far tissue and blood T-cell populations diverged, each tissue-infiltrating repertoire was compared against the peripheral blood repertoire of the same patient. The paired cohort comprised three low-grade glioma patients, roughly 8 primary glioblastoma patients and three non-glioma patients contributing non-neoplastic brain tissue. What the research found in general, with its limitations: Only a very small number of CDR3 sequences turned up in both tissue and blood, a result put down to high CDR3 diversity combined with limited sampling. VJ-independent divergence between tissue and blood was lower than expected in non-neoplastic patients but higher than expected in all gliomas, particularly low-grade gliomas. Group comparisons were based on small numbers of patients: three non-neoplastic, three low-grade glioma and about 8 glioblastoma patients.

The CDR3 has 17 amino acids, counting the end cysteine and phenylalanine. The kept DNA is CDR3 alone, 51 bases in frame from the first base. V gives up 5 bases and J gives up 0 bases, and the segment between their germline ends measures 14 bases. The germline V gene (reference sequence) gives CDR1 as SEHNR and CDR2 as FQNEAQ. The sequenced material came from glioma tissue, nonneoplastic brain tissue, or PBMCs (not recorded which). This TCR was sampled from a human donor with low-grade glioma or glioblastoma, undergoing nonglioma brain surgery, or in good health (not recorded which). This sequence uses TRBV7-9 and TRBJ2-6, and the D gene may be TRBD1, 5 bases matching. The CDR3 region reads CASSTSRVHSGANVLTF. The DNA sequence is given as TGTGCCAGCAGCACCTCCAGGGTTCACTCTGGGGCCAACGTCCTGACTTTC.